Following are 11 T cell receptor beta chains from one sample sequenced in a study of T cells in Graves' hyperthyroidism and ophthalmopathy. Using RNA transcripts as the source, TCR beta CDR3 regions were amplified. HTBI primers were employed in a first-round RT-PCR of the TCR CDR3. TCRdb recomputed calls from the multiplex PCR reads with MiXCR, one row per CDR3 protein. The sample has 360,000 or so distinct CDR3 sequences; approximately 14% are singletons. The sample comprised blood. All receptors come from a woman aged 55 to 70 with Graves' ophthalmopathy.

This clonotype was counted only a few times. The V call is TRBV7-3, the J call TRBJ2-2; 7 bases fit TRBD2. V was clipped by 5 bases and J by 3 bases; unmatched bases: 12. The germline gives CDR1 SGHTA, CDR2 FQGTGA. The CDR3 is made up of 17 amino acids. This CDR3 reads CASSADRLAAYTGELFF. CDR3 nucleotide sequence: TGTGCCAGCAGCGCCGACCGACTAGCTGCCTACACCGGGGAGCTGTTTTTT. Variable domain in full (rest from reference TRBV7-3 and TRBJ2-2): GAGVSQTPSNKVTEKGKYVELRCDPISGHTALYWYRQSLGQGPEFLIYFQGTGAADDSGLPNDRFFAVRPEGSVSTLKIQRTERGDSAVYLCASSADRLAAYTGELFFGEGSRLTVL.

The chain uses TRBV3-1 and TRBJ2-2; a weak D match, TRBD2 (6 bases). The germline V gene encodes CDR1 LGHDT and CDR2 YNNKEL (reference sequence). The V end lost 3 bases, the J end lost 0 bases, and 8 bases lay between the germline ends. This CDR3 is built from 15 residues. CDR3 DNA: TGTGCCAGCAGCCAGAGGACTACGAACACCGGGGAGCTGTTTTTT. This translates into CASSQRTTNTGELFF.

This clonotype has more than one count but fewer than ten. This could be a read error, since a much larger clone is one nucleotide away. The chain employs TRBV7-2 and TRBJ2-1, with TRBD2 matching 10 bases. CDR1 and CDR2 (germline): SGHTA, FQGNSA. V dropped 1 base and J dropped 4; count of bases not matched to a gene: 10. The CDR3 has 18 residues. CDR3 region: CASSLGTRTSGLYNEQFF. CDR3 DNA sequence: TGTGCCAGCAGCTTAGGTACCAGGACTAGCGGCCTTTACAATGAGCAGTTCTTC.

This clonotype was counted between two and nine times. The V gene is TRBV5-1, the J gene TRBJ2-4; the match to TRBD2 covers 8 bases. This CDR3 is 16 amino acids long. V lost 3 bases, J lost 0 bases, and 5 bases stayed unmatched. Germline-derived CDR1 and CDR2 are SGHRS and YFSETQ. The chain's CDR3 is CASSSTSGLAKNIQYF. The DNA for the CDR3 is TGCGCCAGCAGCTCCACTAGCGGATTAGCCAAAAACATTCAGTACTTC.

This chain joins TRBV15 and TRBJ1-4, with 11 bases matching TRBD1. The CDR3 covers 21 residues. The V and J ends lost 0 bases and 0 bases, in that order; junction bases with no gene match: 12. Germline V gene sequence: CDR1 LNHNV, CDR2 YYDKDF (reference sequence). The CDR3 reads CATSREPGTGGLRPTNEKLFF. The CDR3 region has the DNA TGTGCCACCAGCAGAGAACCCGGGACAGGGGGTTTACGCCCAACTAATGAAAAACTGTTTTTT.

There are many counts of this clonotype. This CDR3 is CASSVVLSGAGGGSEQFF. CDR3 coding DNA: TGTGCCAGCAGCGTAGTTCTGAGCGGGGCGGGAGGCGGTAGTGAGCAGTTCTTC. The chain recombines TRBV9 with TRBJ2-1; 8 bases match TRBD2. Germline V gene lookup returns CDR1 SGDLS and CDR2 YYNGEE. This CDR3 region has 18 residues. Trimming removed 0 bases from V and 9 bases from J; junction bases left unmatched: 17. Using reference TRBV9 and TRBJ2-1 for the parts outside the CDR3, the full variable domain is DSGVTQTPKHLITATGQRVTLRCSPRSGDLSVYWYQQSLDQGLQFLIQYYNGEERAKGNILERFSAQQFPDLHSELNLSSLELGDSALYFCASSVVLSGAGGGSEQFFGPGTRLTVL.

This clonotype was seen many times. J is TRBJ2-1 and V is TRBV3-1; D gene uncertain. The germline gives CDR1 LGHDT, CDR2 YNNKEL (reference sequence). With 3 bases removed from V and 8 bases from J, the gap between germline ends came to 5 bases. The CDR3 sequence is 11 residues long. CDR3 in amino acids: CASSHSHEQFF. CDR3 nucleotides: TGTGCCAGCAGCCATAGCCATGAGCAGTTCTTC.

This clonotype appeared many times. The V and J genes are TRBV30 and TRBJ2-3; 8 bases are a match to TRBD2. The V gene end was trimmed by 0 bases and the J gene end by 1 base; junction bases not matched to a gene: 3. CDR1 is GTSNPN, CDR2 SVGIG, per germline (reference sequence). The CDR3 length is 15 residues. CDR3 in DNA: TGTGCCTGGAGTGTTAATAGCGGGGGCACAGATACGCAGTATTTT. Its translation is CAWSVNSGGTDTQYF. Full variable domain (remainder filled in from reference TRBV30 and TRBJ2-3): SQTIHQWPATLVQPVGSPLSLECTVEGTSNPNLYWYRQAAGRGLQLLFYSVGIGQISSEVPQNLSASRPQDRQFILSSKKLLLSDSGFYLCAWSVNSGGTDTQYFGPGTRLTVL.

The chain carries TRBV10-1 and TRBJ2-7; a weak D match, TRBD2 (5 bases). The length of the CDR3 is 15 residues. Trimming cost V 3 bases and J 0 bases, with 12 bases left between them. CDR1 is WNHNN, CDR2 SYGVQD, per germline (reference sequence). CDR3 sequence (DNA): TGCGCCAGCAGTGATGGACTCGACCCCTCCTACGAGCAGTACTTC. The encoded protein is CASSDGLDPSYEQYF.

This clonotype was observed many times. The chain combines TRBV5-1 with TRBJ2-7; 7 bases are a match to TRBD2. After removal of 4 bases from V and 5 bases from J, the junction contained 12 bases not matched to a gene. The CDR3 has 15 amino acids. Germline V gives CDR1 SGHRS, CDR2 YFSETQ. The CDR3 loop is CASSIGLAGVNEQYF. The CDR3 region has the DNA TGCGCCAGCAGCATCGGACTGGCGGGAGTGAACGAGCAGTACTTC.

This chain uses TRBV2 with TRBJ1-3; D ambiguous. CDR3 length equals 15 residues. Germline V lookup: CDR1 SNHLY, CDR2 FYNNEI. Trimming removed 5 bases at V and 0 bases at J, with 11 bases between. CDR3 loop: CASSPRVLSGNTIYF. The CDR3 coding sequence is TGTGCCAGCAGTCCGCGGGTCCTCTCTGGAAACACCATATATTTT.